The 30 T cell receptor beta chains in this list originate from one sample, sequenced in a study of T cells after yellow fever vaccination. TCRdb redid the calling of the 5' RACE reads with MiXCR, one entry per CDR3 protein. The table has about 300,000 distinct CDR3 sequences, roughly 8.7% seen once. This material consisted of CD4+ T cells sorted from PBMCs, taken 5 days after the yellow fever booster vaccination. The origin of the receptors is a young man who received the YFV17D yellow fever vaccine.

This clonotype was detected many times. The rearrangement links TRBV18 to TRBJ2-4; 7 bases align to TRBD2. Germline V gene lookup returns CDR1 KGHSH and CDR2 LQKENI. The V gene end was trimmed by 1 base and the J gene end by 8 bases; junction bases not matched to a gene: 5. CDR3 length: 14 residues. The CDR3 DNA sequence: TGTGCCAGCTCACCACGACTAGCCCAAGACATTCAGTACTTC. Translated: CASSPRLAQDIQYF.

In its sample, this clonotype was seen many times. The CDR3 DNA follows: TGTGCCAGCAGCCCCAGACAGGCCACGAACACCGGGGAGCTGTTTTTT. It is translated as CASSPRQATNTGELFF. The J gene is TRBJ2-2, the V gene TRBV7-6; tentatively, D is TRBD1 (6 bases). CDR3 length equals 16 residues. Germline-derived CDR1 and CDR2 are SGHVS and FNYEAQ. Trimming removed 5 bases at V and 0 bases at J, with 13 bases between.

The table lists this clonotype with a few counts. This chain connects TRBV27 to TRBJ2-1; D is tentatively TRBD1 or TRBD2 (6 bases each). CDR1 is MNHEY and CDR2 is SMNVEV in the germline V gene (reference sequence). V was clipped by 5 bases and J by 11 bases, with 13 bases between them. This CDR3 has 12 residues. In DNA, the CDR3 is TGTGCCAGCAGTGGCGTGGGGGGCAAGCAGTTCTTC. Protein product: CASSGVGGKQFF.

This chain uses TRBV18 with TRBJ2-1, with D unclear. V was clipped by 5 bases and J by 4 bases, with 12 bases between them. The length of the CDR3 is 14 residues. Germline V lookup: CDR1 KGHSH, CDR2 LQKENI. CDR3 nucleotides: TGTGCCAGCTCAGAGTCGGCTGCTTACAATGAGCAGTTCTTC. Its translation: CASSESAAYNEQFF.

The rearrangement links TRBV9 to TRBJ2-6; D possibly corresponds to TRBD2 (6 bases). This CDR3 comprises 18 residues. The V and J ends lost 2 bases and 4 bases respectively, with 19 bases between them. Germline assignment: CDR1 SGDLS and CDR2 YYNGEE. In DNA, the CDR3 is TGTGCCAGCAGCGTTAGTAGTTGGGGAGGTTTCGGGGCCAACGTCCTGACTTTC. Protein sequence: CASSVSSWGGFGANVLTF.

This clonotype has more than one count but fewer than ten. CDR3 nucleotide sequence: TGTGCCAGCAGTGATAGGGGTTTGAAGACCCTCCACTTT. It codes for CASSDRGLKTLHF. The gene calls are TRBV6-1 and TRBJ1-6, with D tentatively TRBD1 (5 bases). Trimming cost V 3 bases and J 14 bases, with 14 bases left between them. Germline V lookup: CDR1 MNHNS, CDR2 SASEGT. This CDR3 is built from 13 residues.

This clonotype has only a few counts. This chain's CDR3 is CASSSGPGTQYF. The DNA of the CDR3 is TGTGCCAGCAGCTCGGGCCCCGGTACGCAGTATTTT. This chain links TRBV3-1 with TRBJ2-3; D gene uncertain. Germline loops: CDR1 LGHDT, CDR2 YNNKEL (reference sequence). The CDR3 sequence is 12 residues long. Trimming left V 5 bases short and J 8 bases short, with 11 bases between.

Only a few counts were recorded for this clonotype. The CDR3 region has the DNA TGTGCCAGCTCACCGTTGTGGGGTGAGGCCACTGAAGCTTTCTTT. It codes for CASSPLWGEATEAFF. This chain connects TRBV18 to TRBJ1-1; D gene uncertain. CDR3 size: 15 residues. Germline V CDR1 and CDR2: KGHSH, LQKENI. V gave up 3 bases and J gave up 4 bases, with 15 bases separating them.

This chain uses TRBV12-3 or TRBV12-4 with TRBJ1-1, with D uncertain. V dropped 5 bases and J dropped 5 bases, with 12 bases sitting between them. The CDR3 is 13 residues long. The CDR3 bases are TGTGCCAGCAGTCTCACCGTAAGGACTGAAGCTTTCTTT. It codes for CASSLTVRTEAFF.

The V gene is TRBV20-1, the J gene TRBJ1-1, with 8 bases fitting TRBD1. This CDR3 has 13 residues. V was clipped by 4 bases and J by 4 bases; unmatched bases: 5. Per the germline V gene, CDR1 is DFQATT and CDR2 is SNEGSKA (reference sequence). The CDR3 DNA reads as TGCAGTGCTACCCAGGGGGCCGGCACTGAAGCTTTCTTT. Its translation: CSATQGAGTEAFF.

This clonotype was detected many times. The V call is TRBV20-1, the J call TRBJ1-2, with TRBD1 matching 8 bases. The CDR3 sequence is 17 residues long. V was clipped by 0 bases and J by 4 bases; unmatched bases: 13. The germline CDR1 and CDR2 sequences are DFQATT and SNEGSKA (reference sequence). DNA for the CDR3: TGCAGTGCTAGAGAAACCCCCGGGGCAGGGGGCGGCTATGGCTACACCTTC. Translation gives CSARETPGAGGGYGYTF.

V and J are TRBV15 and TRBJ1-1; 10 bases match TRBD1. CDR3 length: 15 amino acids. V lost 1 base, J lost 3 bases, and 2 bases stayed unmatched. The germline gives CDR1 LNHNV, CDR2 YYDKDF (reference sequence). CDR3 sequence: CATSRAGTGDTEAFF. The CDR3 nucleotides read TGTGCCACCAGCAGAGCCGGGACAGGGGACACTGAAGCTTTCTTT.

The chain links TRBV20-1 to TRBJ1-1; D is ambiguous. Trimming removed 3 bases from V and 4 bases from J, with 9 bases in between. The CDR3 runs to 12 residues. The germline gives CDR1 DFQATT, CDR2 SNEGSKA (reference sequence). The CDR3, as DNA: TGCAGTGCTAGCCAATCGGGCACTGAAGCTTTCTTT. As protein: CSASQSGTEAFF.

This clonotype appeared many times. The chain joins TRBV7-3 to TRBJ2-1, with D possibly being TRBD2 (5 bases). V was clipped by 2 bases and J by 0 bases, with 8 bases between them. The CDR3 totals 15 residues. The germline gives CDR1 SGHTA, CDR2 FQGTGA. The DNA of the CDR3 is TGTGCCAGCAGCTTATGGGCGGGCTCCTACAATGAGCAGTTCTTC. Protein product: CASSLWAGSYNEQFF.

This chain connects TRBV27 to TRBJ1-1, with D possibly TRBD1 on 5 matching bases. V gave up 5 bases and J gave up 1 base, with 5 bases separating them. This CDR3 is 12 amino acids long. Germline-derived CDR1 and CDR2 are MNHEY and SMNVEV (reference sequence). The CDR3 coding sequence is TGTGCCAGCAGTACAGGGAACACTGAAGCTTTCTTT. It specifies CASSTGNTEAFF.

The chain uses TRBV29-1 and TRBJ1-1; D not resolved. Germline-derived CDR1 and CDR2 are SQVTM and ANQGSEA. Trimming stripped 7 bases from V and 3 bases from J, with 9 bases between. CDR3 size: 11 residues. The CDR3 DNA follows: TGCAGCGCAGGCGCGGACACTGAAGCTTTCTTT. It yields the protein CSAGADTEAFF.

This clonotype came up a few times. J is TRBJ1-1 and V is TRBV7-9, with unresolved D. CDR1 is SEHNR and CDR2 is FQNEAQ in the germline V gene (reference sequence). V shed 8 bases and J shed 0 bases, with 19 bases lying between them. The CDR3 is 16 residues long. CDR3 bases: TGTGCCAGCGCGCAAGGCGGCCCCGGGATGAACACTGAAGCTTTCTTT. It specifies CASAQGGPGMNTEAFF. The entire variable domain, with the rest obtained from reference TRBV7-9 and TRBJ1-1, is as follows: DTGVSQNPRHKITKRGQNVTFRCDPISEHNRLYWYRQTLGQGPEFLTYFQNEAQLEKSRLLSDRFSAERPKGSFSTLEIQRTEQGDSAMYLCASAQGGPGMNTEAFFGQGTRLTVV.

This rearrangement joins TRBV12-3 or TRBV12-4 to TRBJ1-2; D not resolved. Between the trimmed V and J ends, which lost 3 bases and 8 bases, there was a span of 10 bases. There are 12 residues in the CDR3. The CDR3 nucleotides are TGTGCCAGCAGTTTCGGGAATCTAGGCTACACCTTC. Translated: CASSFGNLGYTF.

CDR3 amino acids: CASSGSGTGYTDTQYF. As DNA, the CDR3 is TGTGCCAGCAGTGGGTCCGGGACAGGGTACACAGATACGCAGTATTTT. The chain combines TRBV25-1 with TRBJ2-3; 9 bases fit TRBD1. Trimming at V came to 4 bases and at J to 2 bases, leaving 7 bases not matched to a gene. The CDR3 consists of 16 residues. Germline CDR1 MGHDK, CDR2 SYGVNS.

This clonotype was seen many times. V is TRBV21-1 and J is TRBJ2-7. TRBV21-1 is designated a pseudogene. CDR3 size: 12 residues. CDR3: CASSKDSYEQYV. The CDR3 nucleotides read TGTGCCAGCAGCAAAGACTCCTACGAGCAGTACGTC.

This clonotype was detected ten times or more. V usage is TRBV7-2 and J usage is TRBJ2-3; no definite D call. V was trimmed by 2 bases and J by 2 bases, leaving 2 bases between them. CDR1 SGHTA and CDR2 FQGNSA come from the germline V gene. This CDR3 has 12 amino acids. CDR3 residues: CASSLPTDTQYF. CDR3 coding DNA: TGTGCCAGCAGCTTACCCACAGATACGCAGTATTTT.

The V call is TRBV6-1, the J call TRBJ1-5, with a tentative D call TRBD1 (6 bases). Between the trimmed V and J ends, which lost 7 bases and 0 bases, there was a span of 22 bases. The CDR3 runs to 18 residues. CDR1 and CDR2 from the germline V gene are MNHNS and SASEGT. In nucleotides, the CDR3 is TGTGCCAGCATCAAGAGGGGGGAGACACGTGCTAGCAATCAGCCCCAGCATTTT. Protein product: CASIKRGETRASNQPQHF.

This clonotype has just a few counts. The rearrangement links TRBV7-9 to TRBJ2-2, with 9 bases lining up with TRBD2. Germline values: CDR1 SEHNR, CDR2 FQNEAQ (reference sequence). Trimming cost V 5 bases and J 6 bases; bases outside gene matches: 4. This CDR3 is 14 amino acids long. Written as DNA, the CDR3 is TGTGCCAGCAGCCCTAGCGGGGCGCCCGGGGAGCTGTTTTTT. Protein sequence: CASSPSGAPGELFF.

The chain is built from TRBV7-7 and TRBJ2-5, with 11 nucleotides matching TRBD2. The CDR3 extends over 15 amino acids. V gave up 5 bases and J gave up 5 bases; unmatched junction bases: 7. In germline, CDR1 is SSHAT, CDR2 FNYEAQ (reference sequence). CDR3 nucleotide sequence: TGTGCCAGCAGCCCCCCTAGCGGGGGGTGGGAGACCCAGTACTTC. Its translation: CASSPPSGGWETQYF. Based on the CDR3 plus reference TRBV7-7 and TRBJ2-5, the full variable domain is GAGVSQSPRYKVTKRGQDVTLRCDPISSHATLYWYQQALGQGPEFLTYFNYEAQPDKSGLPSDRFSAERPEGSISTLTIQRTEQRDSAMYRCASSPPSGGWETQYFGPGTRLLVL.

The gene calls are TRBV18 and TRBJ1-1; 7 bases fit TRBD1. CDR3 length equals 15 residues. The V gene's germline CDR1 is KGHSH and CDR2 LQKENI. V dropped 3 bases and J dropped 4; count of bases not matched to a gene: 8. CDR3 nucleotide sequence: TGTGCCAGCTCACCCGCCCCTGACAGGGCCACTGAAGCTTTCTTT. Its translation: CASSPAPDRATEAFF.

This clonotype was picked up many times. The chain is built from TRBV3-1 and TRBJ2-2; D might be TRBD1 (6 bases). The CDR3 extends over 15 amino acids. Germline V lookup: CDR1 LGHDT, CDR2 YNNKEL (reference sequence). Trimming took off 5 bases at V and 2 bases at J, with 12 bases between the two ends. CDR3 loop: CASSLRDTNTGELFF. The CDR3 region has the DNA TGTGCCAGCAGCTTACGGGACACAAACACCGGGGAGCTGTTTTTT. Combining the CDR3 with reference TRBV3-1 and TRBJ2-2 gives the whole variable domain DTAVSQTPKYLVTQMGNDKSIKCEQNLGHDTMYWYKQDSKKFLKIMFSYNNKELIINETVPNRFSPKSPDKAHLNLHINSLELGDSAVYFCASSLRDTNTGELFFGEGSRLTVL.

This clonotype was seen only a few times. V is TRBV6-2 or TRBV6-3 and J is TRBJ2-7, with 7 bases matching TRBD1. CDR1 and CDR2 (germline): MNHEY, SVGEGT. J was trimmed by 7 bases and V by 8 bases; bases with no gene match: 14. This CDR3 contains 14 residues. DNA for the CDR3: TGTGCCAGCGGCTCGCATACAGGGGTCCGGGAGCAGTACGTC. Protein: CASGSHTGVREQYV.

This clonotype was detected ten times or more. The V and J genes are TRBV10-3 and TRBJ2-5; 7 bases fit TRBD2. CDR1 and CDR2 from the germline V gene are ENHRY and SYGVKD. The CDR3 is 13 amino acids. Trimming cost V 4 bases and J 2 bases; bases outside gene matches: 1. The CDR3 protein is CAISVGGQETQYF. The CDR3 DNA reads TGTGCCATCAGTGTCGGGGGGCAAGAGACCCAGTACTTC.

This chain connects TRBV4-2 to TRBJ1-2, with TRBD1 as a possible D gene (5 bases). V was clipped by 4 bases and J by 1 base, with 16 bases between them. This CDR3 spans 16 amino acids. Germline V CDR1 and CDR2: LGHNA, YNFKEQ. The CDR3 sequence is CASSPISTALNYGYTF. For the CDR3, the DNA is TGTGCCAGCAGCCCGATTTCGACAGCACTTAACTATGGCTACACCTTC.

The J gene is TRBJ2-3, the V gene TRBV20-1; D unresolved. Germline V gene data show CDR1 as DFQATT and CDR2 as SNEGSKA (reference sequence). Deletions cut 0 bases from V and 1 base from J, with 11 bases between. This CDR3 comprises 15 residues. The CDR3 DNA sequence: TGCAGTGCTAGAGATCGTCCTCGGGGCACAGATACGCAGTATTTT. Its protein is CSARDRPRGTDTQYF.